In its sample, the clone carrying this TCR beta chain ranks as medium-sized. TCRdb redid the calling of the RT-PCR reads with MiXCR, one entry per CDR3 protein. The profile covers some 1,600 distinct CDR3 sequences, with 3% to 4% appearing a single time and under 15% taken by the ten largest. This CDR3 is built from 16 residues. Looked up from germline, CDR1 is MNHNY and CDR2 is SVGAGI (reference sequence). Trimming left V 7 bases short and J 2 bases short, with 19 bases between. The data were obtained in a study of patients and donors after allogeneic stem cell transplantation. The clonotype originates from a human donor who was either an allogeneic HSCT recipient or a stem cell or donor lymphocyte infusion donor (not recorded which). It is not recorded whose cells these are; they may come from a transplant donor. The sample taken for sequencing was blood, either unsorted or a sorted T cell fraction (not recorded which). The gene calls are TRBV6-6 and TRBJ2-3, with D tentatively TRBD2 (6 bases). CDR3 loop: CASNIGTGPNTDTQYF. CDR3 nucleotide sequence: TGTGCCAGCAATATAGGGACTGGCCCAAACACAGATACGCAGTATTTT.